Each of the 4 T cell receptor beta chains below was sequenced from the same sample in a study of read filtering for tumor transcriptome and immune sequencing. The library was built from about 0.4 ug RNA with molecular barcoded adaptors for alpha/delta and beta/gamma chains. MiXCR, applied by TCRdb to the reads, yields one record per CDR3 protein. This sample has around 130,000 distinct CDR3 sequences, with 10% to 15% found just once. The sequencing input was a population of CD138-negative cells sorted from bone marrow. The receptors were sampled from a donor over 35 with multiple myeloma.

This clonotype was picked up many times. V gene TRBV7-8 combines with J gene TRBJ1-1; D possibly corresponds to TRBD1 (5 bases). This CDR3 comprises 16 residues. V lost 5 bases and J lost 4, with 20 bases in between. The germline V gene encodes CDR1 SGHVS and CDR2 FQNEAQ. This chain's CDR3 is CASSPEGLDGITEAFF. The CDR3 region has the DNA TGTGCCAGCAGCCCAGAGGGGTTGGATGGGATCACTGAAGCTTTCTTT.

Many counts were recorded for this clonotype. The chain couples TRBV12-3 or TRBV12-4 to TRBJ1-5; 9 nucleotides agree with TRBD1. CDR3 size: 13 residues. V lost 5 bases and J lost 10; bases outside the gene matches: 6. The DNA for the CDR3 is TGTGCCAGCAGTCCACGGGACAGGGAACCCCAGCATTTT. This translates into CASSPRDREPQHF.

This clonotype has a count of ten or more. V and J are TRBV18 and TRBJ1-4, with unresolved D. The CDR3 extends over 15 amino acids. Germline CDR1 and CDR2: KGHSH and LQKENI. Trimming removed 2 bases from V and 0 bases from J, with 7 bases in between. CDR3 bases: TGTGCCAGCTCACCAAGACAAGCAACTAATGAAAAACTGTTTTTT. As protein: CASSPRQATNEKLFF. The variable domain in full, with the rest retrieved from reference TRBV18 and TRBJ1-4, is NAGVMQNPRHLVRRRGQEARLRCSPMKGHSHVYWYRQLPEEGLKFMVYLQKENIIDESGMPKERFSAEFPKEGPSILRIQQVVRGDSAAYFCASSPRQATNEKLFFGSGTQLSVL.

The V and J genes are TRBV20-1 and TRBJ1-1; 10 nucleotides line up with TRBD1. V shed 5 bases, J shed 4 bases, and the junction held 10 bases outside the gene matches. The CDR3 has 15 amino acids. CDR1 DFQATT and CDR2 SNEGSKA come from the germline V gene (reference sequence). CDR3 protein: CSADTRDRGITEAFF. DNA for the CDR3: TGCAGTGCTGATACCCGGGACAGGGGTATCACTGAAGCTTTCTTT.